This passage covers 29 T cell receptor beta chains from one sample sequenced in a study of tumor-infiltrating lymphocytes in primary liver carcinoma. From around 530 ng of total RNA, TCR beta-specific cDNA was reverse-transcribed using a constant-region primer. Slightly modified ARM-PCR served as the procedure for the TCR beta libraries. These libraries came from three rounds of nested multiplex PCR. PCR rounds one and two used TRBV1-TRBV30 forward primers with a C-beta reverse primer for about 11 cycles each. TCRdb reprocessed the multiplex PCR reads via MiXCR and lists one record per CDR3 protein. Of 20,000 or so distinct CDR3 sequences in the sample, about 65% are singletons; the top ten hold roughly two fifths. Unsorted bulk tissue (roughly 17-34 mg) underwent RNA and DNA co-extraction. Sample: liver tumor tissue from sampling region 1. Subset of the sample: tumor region T1, superior pole. These receptor sequences come from a man aged 35-49 years with primary liver carcinoma and hepatitis B virus infection.

As for this clonotype: One end of the junction varies from germline; a read error may be responsible. The rearrangement links TRBV6-6 to TRBJ1-1; D unclear. This CDR3 is 13 amino acids long. Germline-derived CDR1 and CDR2 are MNHNY and SVGAGI (reference sequence). The CDR3 nucleotides are TGTGCCAGCAGCCCCCCCTCTGGCACTGAAGCTTCCTTT. Its translation: CASSPPSGTEASF.

This sequence joins TRBV10-3 and TRBJ2-7; perhaps TRBD1 as D (6 bases). This CDR3 has 15 residues. The V end was cut by 10 bases, the J end by 1 base, with 20 bases between. The germline gives CDR1 ENHRY, CDR2 SYGVKD. CDR3 residues: CATAPNWGPSYEQYF. For the CDR3, the DNA is TGTGCCACCGCACCTAACTGGGGGCCATCCTACGAGCAGTACTTC.

About this clonotype: Compared with germline, one end of the junction differs, possibly owing to a read error. The chain has TRBV11-2 and TRBJ2-5, with a possible D match to TRBD2 (5 bases). The CDR3 runs 18 residues. Germline V gene data show CDR1 as SGHAT and CDR2 as FQNNGV. CDR3 in DNA: TGTGACAGCAGCTTAGTGAGGCTAGCCCTAGGAAAAAAAGAGACCCAGTACTTC. Translating gives CDSSLVRLALGKKETQYF.

This clonotype has more than one count but fewer than ten. The genes are TRBV4-1 and TRBJ1-5; no firm D call. This CDR3 spans 17 amino acids. CDR1 and CDR2 from the germline V gene are MGHRA and YSYEKL. Trimming took 2 bases from V and 0 from J, leaving 14 bases between them. The CDR3 DNA is TGCGCCAGCAGCCAACGAACGACACTTTATAGCAATCAGCCCCAGCATTTT. Translating it yields CASSQRTTLYSNQPQHF.

The chain is built from TRBV5-6 and TRBJ2-3; TRBD1 matches at 9 bases. The CDR3 is 16 residues long. The V gene end was trimmed by 2 bases and the J gene end by 15 bases; junction bases not matched to a gene: 19. Germline V gene data show CDR1 as SGHDT and CDR2 as YYEEEE. The CDR3 here is CASSFLATGGADMQYF. CDR3 bases: TGTGCCAGCAGCTTCCTTGCTACAGGGGGCGCAGATATGCAATATTTT. Using reference TRBV5-6 and TRBJ2-3 for the parts outside the CDR3, the full variable domain is DAGVTQSPTHLIKTRGQQVTLRCSPKSGHDTVSWYQQALGQGPQFIFQYYEEEERQRGNFPDRFSGHQFPNYSSELNVNALLLGDSALYLCASSFLATGGADMQYFGPGTRLTVL.

Worth noting for this clonotype: A much larger clone lies a single base off, so this may be a read error. The chain couples TRBV6-2 or TRBV6-3 to TRBJ2-7; D gene uncertain. CDR3 length equals 12 residues. Germline V lookup: CDR1 MNHEY, CDR2 SVGEGT. The CDR3 nucleotides are TGTGTCAGCAGTCCGACGGACTACGAGCAGTACTTC. Its translation is CVSSPTDYEQYF.

About this clonotype: At one boundary the junction diverges from the germline segment, which might be a read error. V usage is TRBV6-5 and J usage is TRBJ2-2; either TRBD1 or TRBD2 may fit D (5 bases each). The CDR3 extends over 15 amino acids. Germline V CDR1 and CDR2: MNHEY, SVGAGI. The CDR3 loop is CVSSPVFTDTGEPFF. The CDR3 coding sequence is TGTGTCAGCAGTCCAGTTTTCACGGACACCGGGGAGCCGTTTTTT.

Comments on this clonotype: A read error may produce the germline difference seen at one junction end. V gene TRBV6-5 combines with J gene TRBJ2-6; possible D gene TRBD2, 6 bases. CDR1 is MNHEY and CDR2 is SVGAGI in the germline V gene. This CDR3 is 13 amino acids long. The CDR3 sequence is CASTGWEANVLAF. The CDR3 region has the DNA TGTGCCAGCACCGGGTGGGAGGCCAACGTCCTGGCTTTC.

The chain couples TRBV7-9 to TRBJ1-2; D uncertain. The CDR3 has 16 residues. Trimming stripped 4 bases from V and 5 bases from J, with 20 bases between. Germline V gene lookup returns CDR1 SEHNR and CDR2 FQNEAQ (reference sequence). DNA of the CDR3: TGTGCCAGCAGCTCCGAGGGCAGACCGTCCCAGTATGGCTACACCTTC. Its translation: CASSSEGRPSQYGYTF.

V usage is TRBV6-6 and J usage is TRBJ2-2, with 13 bases fitting TRBD2. Per the germline V gene, CDR1 is MNHNY and CDR2 is SVGAGI (reference sequence). The junction had 13 bases not matched to a gene; V was cut back by 5 bases and J by 1 base. This CDR3 spans 20 amino acids. CDR3 amino acids: CASSPPVGLAGPKNTGELFF. CDR3 nucleotides: TGTGCCAGCAGTCCGCCCGTGGGACTAGCGGGGCCAAAGAACACCGGGGAGCTGTTTTTT.

The chain's CDR3 is CSYVRAGVTEAFF. DNA of the CDR3: TGCAGCTATGTTCGTGCGGGGGTTACCGAAGCTTTCTTT. This chain links TRBV29-1 with TRBJ1-1; D may be TRBD1 (5 bases). The CDR3 runs to 13 residues. CDR1 is SQVTM and CDR2 is ANQGSEA in the germline V gene. The germline V and J ends were trimmed by 8 bases and 8 bases, with 21 bases remaining between them.

This clonotype has a single count. The CDR3: CSVRGEWSSGYTF. DNA for the CDR3: TGCAGCGTGCGAGGAGAGTGGTCGAGTGGCTACACCTTC. The chain couples TRBV29-1 to TRBJ1-2; D call uncertain. The V and J ends lost 6 bases and 7 bases respectively, with 18 bases between them. Looked up from germline, CDR1 is SQVTM and CDR2 is ANQGSEA. The length of the CDR3 is 13 residues.

This chain uses TRBV6-5 with TRBJ1-2; unclear D gene. Germline V CDR1 and CDR2: MNHEY, SVGAGI. Trimming cost V 8 bases and J 3 bases, with 19 bases left between them. The CDR3 spans 15 residues. This chain's CDR3 is CASGLMTTLDYGYTF. The CDR3 DNA reads as TGTGCCAGCGGTTTAATGACGACTTTGGACTATGGCTACACCTTC.

There are a few counts of this clonotype. The junction and the germline gene differ at one end; a read error may be behind it. V and J are TRBV6-5 and TRBJ1-5; tentatively, D is TRBD1 or TRBD2 (7 bases each). TRBJ2-3 explains the end of the DNA better; the J call may be wrong. The CDR3 length is 14 residues. The germline V gene has CDR1 MNHEY and CDR2 SVGAGI. The CDR3 protein is CVSRGGGRNQPQYF. The CDR3 nucleotides are TGTGTCAGCAGGGGGGGGGGTCGCAATCAGCCCCAGTATTTT.

The genes are TRBV11-2 and TRBJ2-2, with 9 positions matching TRBD2. Germline-derived CDR1 and CDR2 are SGHAT and FQNNGV. The CDR3 consists of 18 residues. V gave up 5 bases and J gave up 9 bases; unmatched junction bases: 19. The CDR3 DNA reads as TGTGCCAGCAGCCCGCAGGGCGGGAGGGCCAAACTTTCATGGGAGCTGTTTTTT. Its translation: CASSPQGGRAKLSWELFF.

V usage is TRBV11-2 and J usage is TRBJ2-2, with no clear D. V was shortened by 2 bases and J by 4 bases, with 11 bases between the two germline ends. Germline lookup yields CDR1 SGHAT and CDR2 FQNNGV. This CDR3 is built from 15 residues. The CDR3 DNA reads TGTGCCAGCAGCTTAAACCTTCGCTTCACCGGGGAGCTGTTTTTT. Its protein product is CASSLNLRFTGELFF.

As to this clonotype: A junction boundary mismatches the germline segment, possibly from a read error. The chain uses TRBV14 and TRBJ2-3; D is unclear. The germline gives CDR1 SGHDN, CDR2 FVKESK. This CDR3 is built from 13 residues. CDR3 region: CTSSQYVADTQYF. The CDR3 DNA is TGTACCAGCAGCCAATATGTGGCAGATACGCAGTATTTT. Supplemented by reference TRBV14 and TRBJ2-3, the full variable domain reads EAGVTQFPSHSVIEKGQTVTLRCDPISGHDNLYWYRRVMGKEIKFLLHFVKESKQDESGMPNNRFLAERTGGTYSTLKVQPAELEDSGVYFCTSSQYVADTQYFGPGTRLTVL.

Regarding this clonotype: Because the CDR3 is missing its conserved closing phenylalanine or tryptophan, this is likely a read error. Because the CDR3's place on the DNA is in doubt, the DNA is left out and the CDR3 is given as listed by TCRdb. The chain combines TRBV11-2 with TRBJ2-3; the D call TRBD2 from the table was never checked on the DNA. Ends included, the CDR3 has 15 residues. Germline assignment: CDR1 SGHAT and CDR2 FQNNGV. CDR3 loop: CASSLYVGSPDTQYL.

There are many counts of this clonotype. This chain connects TRBV7-9 to TRBJ2-7; maybe TRBD2 (5 bases). Germline loops: CDR1 SEHNR, CDR2 FQNEAQ (reference sequence). The ends were cut back, 5 bases at V and 2 bases at J, with 10 bases in the middle. The CDR3 sequence is 13 residues long. CDR3 protein: CASSPGLTYEQYF. The CDR3, as DNA: TGTGCCAGCAGCCCAGGACTTACCTACGAGCAGTACTTC.

Points on this clonotype: A read error is likely, as this CDR3 ends without the conserved phenylalanine or tryptophan. The rearrangement uses TRBV5-1 and TRBJ2-5; D possibly corresponds to TRBD2 (5 bases). The CDR3 loop spans 13 amino acids. Germline assignment: CDR1 SGHRS and CDR2 YFSETQ. Trimming removed 1 base at V and 5 bases at J, with 9 bases between. The CDR3 sequence: CASSLSGMETQYL. The DNA of the CDR3 is TGCGCCAGCAGCTTGTCGGGGATGGAGACCCAGTACCTC.

The V call is TRBV20-1, the J call TRBJ1-1; 7 nucleotides agree with TRBD1. The CDR3 is made up of 15 amino acids. V gave up 1 base and J gave up 1 base; unmatched junction bases: 6. The germline CDR1 and CDR2 sequences are DFQATT and SNEGSKA (reference sequence). The CDR3 protein is CSARGSTGRNTEAFF. The CDR3 DNA sequence: TGCAGTGCTAGAGGTTCGACAGGGAGGAACACTGAAGCTTTCTTT.

This clonotype was recorded a few times. The rearrangement uses TRBV28 and TRBJ2-3; 7 nucleotides line up with TRBD1. The CDR3 loop spans 15 amino acids. V shed 3 bases, J shed 0 bases, and the junction held 3 bases outside the gene matches. Per germline, CDR1 MDHEN and CDR2 SYDVKM. The CDR3: CASSFSTGSTDTQYF. In nucleotides, the CDR3 is TGTGCCAGCAGTTTTTCGACAGGGAGCACAGATACGCAGTATTTT.

As concerns this clonotype: A single base separates this from a much larger clone, so it may be a read error. The rearrangement uses TRBV19 and TRBJ2-1; the D is unclear. Deletions cut 3 bases from V and 1 base from J, with 10 bases between. This CDR3 is built from 15 residues. Germline V gene lookup returns CDR1 LNHDA and CDR2 SQIVND (reference sequence). The CDR3 is CASSMDGVSYNEQFF. CDR3 nucleotides: TGTGCCAGTAGTATGGATGGGGTTTCCTACAATGAGCAGTTCTTC.

This clonotype was picked up many times. The chain employs TRBV24-1 and TRBJ1-2, with TRBD1 as a possible D gene (5 bases). Trimming left V 5 bases short and J 4 bases short, with 13 bases between. The CDR3 has 14 amino acids. The germline V gene encodes CDR1 KGHDR and CDR2 SFDVKD. The CDR3 loop reads CATSAPGTGYGYTF. DNA for the CDR3: TGTGCCACCAGTGCCCCCGGGACCGGCTATGGCTACACCTTC.

This clonotype was observed at least ten times. The chain links TRBV5-1 to TRBJ1-1; no clear D gene. Looked up from germline, CDR1 is SGHRS and CDR2 is YFSETQ. Deletions cut 0 bases from V and 7 bases from J, with 16 bases between. The CDR3 spans 15 residues. CDR3 sequence (DNA): TGCGCCAGCAGCTTGGTAGGCCGCCCTGGGGATGAAGCTTTCTTT. Translating it yields CASSLVGRPGDEAFF.

On this clonotype itself: Relative to the germline gene, one junction end is altered; a read error may explain this. This chain uses TRBV6-1 with TRBJ2-1, with 11 positions matching TRBD1. Germline CDR1 and CDR2: MNHNS and SASEGT. The CDR3 length is 15 residues. CDR3 nucleotides: TGTGCCAGCAGAATCGGGACAGGGGGATACAATGGGCAGTTCTTC. The encoded protein is CASRIGTGGYNGQFF.

The chain is built from TRBV11-2 and TRBJ2-7; weak D call: TRBD2 (6 bases). Germline CDR1 reads SGHAT; CDR2 reads FQNNGV. V gave up 10 bases and J gave up 6 bases, with 19 bases separating them. This CDR3 comprises 13 residues. The CDR3: CANIFGGVSEQYF. The CDR3 bases are TGTGCCAACATCTTCGGAGGGGTTAGCGAGCAGTACTTC. The full variable domain, with the rest looked up from reference TRBV11-2 and TRBJ2-7, is EAGVAQSPRYKIIEKRQSVAFWCNPISGHATLYWYQQILGQGPKLLIQFQNNGVVDDSQLPKDRFSAERLKGVDSTLKIQPAKLEDSAVYLCANIFGGVSEQYFGPGTRLTVT.

This clonotype was seen a few times. One end of the junction fails to match germline, which may point to a read error. This chain joins TRBV11-3 and TRBJ2-1, with 11 nucleotides matching TRBD1. CDR1 and CDR2 from the germline V gene are SGHNT and YENEEA. The CDR3 contains 16 residues. The CDR3 here is CASSPAGQGVVDEQYF. The CDR3 region has the DNA TGTGCCAGCAGCCCAGCGGGACAGGGGGTGGTAGATGAGCAGTATTTC.

The chain recombines TRBV6-2 or TRBV6-3 with TRBJ1-1; 10 bases map to TRBD1. Looked up from germline, CDR1 is MNHEY and CDR2 is SVGEGT. V trimming: 6 bases; J trimming: 10 bases; junction bases outside the gene matches: 14. The CDR3 consists of 15 residues. CDR3 sequence (DNA): TGTGCCAGCAGGACTTTTGACAGGGGGCATAATGGAGCTTTCTTT. As protein: CASRTFDRGHNGAFF.